The clone carrying this T cell receptor beta chain was counted only a few times. Its antigen is as yet unknown. The CDR3 loop spans 17 amino acids. The ends lost 3 bases at V and 5 bases at J; junction bases unmatched: 7. In germline, CDR1 is SGHDT, CDR2 YYEEEE. Sequenced by immunoSEQ multiplex PCR; TCRdb stores in-frame clones only, minus some. The sample consists of over 95,000 clones, about 87% of them appearing once. This entry belongs to a study of OX40 agonist ivuxolimab in advanced cancers. Findings and limits, study-wide: With doses of 0.1 to 3.0 mg/kg, CD4+ and CD8+ blood T cells had undergone clonal expansion by week 6.

The sequences come from CD4+ or CD8+ T cells sorted from blood, collected in a trial of the OX40 agonist ivuxolimab. This clonotype originated in an adult with an advanced solid tumor such as melanoma, head and neck, liver or kidney cancer. This sequence joins TRBV5-6 and TRBJ2-2; TRBD2 matches at 13 bases. In DNA, the CDR3 is TGTGCCAGCAGCTCCCCAACTAGCGGGGGGGCAACCGGGGAGCTGTTTTTT. Translated, it gives CASSSPTSGGATGELFF.